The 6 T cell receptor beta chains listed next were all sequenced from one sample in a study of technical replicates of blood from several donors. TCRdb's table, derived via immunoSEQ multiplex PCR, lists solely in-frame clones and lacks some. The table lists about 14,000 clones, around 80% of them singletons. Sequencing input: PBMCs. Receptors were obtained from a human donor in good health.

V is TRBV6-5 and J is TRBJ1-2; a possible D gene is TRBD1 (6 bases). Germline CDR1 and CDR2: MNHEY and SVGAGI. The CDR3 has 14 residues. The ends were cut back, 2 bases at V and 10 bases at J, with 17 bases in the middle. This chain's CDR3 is CASSYKGGEAAYTF. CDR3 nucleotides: TGTGCCAGCAGTTACAAGGGGGGGGAAGCGGCCTACACCTTC.

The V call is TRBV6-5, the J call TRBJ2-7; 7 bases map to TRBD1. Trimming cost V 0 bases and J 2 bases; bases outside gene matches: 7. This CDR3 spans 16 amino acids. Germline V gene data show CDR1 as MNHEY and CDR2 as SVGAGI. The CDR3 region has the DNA TGTGCCAGCAGTTACTCCGCACCGGGACAGACCTACGAGCAGTACTTC. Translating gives CASSYSAPGQTYEQYF.

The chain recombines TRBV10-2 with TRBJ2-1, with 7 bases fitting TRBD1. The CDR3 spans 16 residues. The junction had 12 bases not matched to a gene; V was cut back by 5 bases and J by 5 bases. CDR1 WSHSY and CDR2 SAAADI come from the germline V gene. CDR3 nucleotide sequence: TGCGCCAGCAGTCGTTTCGGACAGGCTAGGGACAATGAGCAGTTCTTC. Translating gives CASSRFGQARDNEQFF.

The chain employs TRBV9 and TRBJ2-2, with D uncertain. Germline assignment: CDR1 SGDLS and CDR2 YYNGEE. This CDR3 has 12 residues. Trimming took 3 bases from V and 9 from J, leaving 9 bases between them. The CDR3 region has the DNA TGTGCCAGCAGCGCCAGGTCCCGGGAGCTGTTTTTT. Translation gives CASSARSRELFF.

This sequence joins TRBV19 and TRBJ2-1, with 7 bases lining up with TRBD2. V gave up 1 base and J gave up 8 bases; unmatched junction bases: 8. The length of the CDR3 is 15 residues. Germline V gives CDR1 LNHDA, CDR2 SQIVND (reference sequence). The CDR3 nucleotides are TGTGCCAGTAGTATAGGTGGGAGGGAGGGCGATGAGCAGTTCTTC. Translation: CASSIGGREGDEQFF.

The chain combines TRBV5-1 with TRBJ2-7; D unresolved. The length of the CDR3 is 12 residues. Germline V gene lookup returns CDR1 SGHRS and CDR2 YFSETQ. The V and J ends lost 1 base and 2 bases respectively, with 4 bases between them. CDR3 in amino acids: CASSLYPYEQYF. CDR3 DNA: TGCGCCAGCAGCTTGTATCCCTACGAGCAGTACTTC. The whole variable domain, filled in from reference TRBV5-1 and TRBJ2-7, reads KAGVTQTPRYLIKTRGQQVTLSCSPISGHRSVSWYQQTPGQGLQFLFEYFSETQRNKGNFPGRFSGRQFSNSRSEMNVSTLELGDSALYLCASSLYPYEQYFGPGTRLTVT.